The 21 T cell receptor beta chains given below trace back to one sample, sequenced in a study of CD8 T cells in ankylosing spondylitis. TCRdb re-called the 5' RACE reads through MiXCR, storing one row per CDR3 protein. The table has 180,000 or so distinct CDR3 sequences, approximately 10% seen once. The material sequenced was blood, either unsorted or a sorted T cell fraction (not recorded which). Every receptor here comes from a male donor with ankylosing spondylitis or in good health (not recorded which).

This clonotype was counted between two and nine times. This chain's CDR3 is CASSLTGQQYF. The CDR3 DNA reads as TGTGCCAGCAGCTTAACGGGGCAGCAGTACTTC. V and J are TRBV11-3 and TRBJ2-7; either TRBD1 or TRBD2 may supply D (5 bases each). The germline CDR1 and CDR2 sequences are SGHNT and YENEEA. Trimming removed 2 bases from V and 8 bases from J, with 7 bases in between. The CDR3 contains 11 residues.

This clonotype was detected many times. The J gene is TRBJ1-6, the V gene TRBV5-6; maybe TRBD1 (5 bases). The length of the CDR3 is 17 residues. V lost 4 bases, J lost 7 bases, and 21 bases lay in between. CDR1 SGHDT and CDR2 YYEEEE come from the germline V gene. The chain's CDR3 is CASSSWGLKGINSPLHF. CDR3 bases: TGTGCCAGCAGCAGTTGGGGCCTCAAGGGGATCAATTCACCCCTCCACTTT.

This clonotype was observed a few times. This CDR3 reads CASSPGAVTLSYEQYF. CDR3 DNA: TGTGCCAGCAGCCCAGGGGCGGTGACACTCTCCTACGAGCAGTACTTC. The chain couples TRBV7-2 to TRBJ2-7; possible D gene TRBD1, 6 bases. Trimming stripped 5 bases from V and 0 bases from J, with 17 bases between. The CDR3 runs to 16 residues. Germline CDR1 is SGHTA and CDR2 is FQGNSA.

This clonotype was found many times. V usage is TRBV27 and J usage is TRBJ1-1; no clear D. Trimming left V 4 bases short and J 3 bases short, with 15 bases between. Germline-derived CDR1 and CDR2 are MNHEY and SMNVEV (reference sequence). The CDR3 sequence is 15 residues long. The CDR3 coding sequence is TGTGCCAGCAGTTGGTCCCCGCGGGCAGACACTGAAGCTTTCTTT. It codes for CASSWSPRADTEAFF.

The J gene is TRBJ2-5, the V gene TRBV11-2; the D gene is possibly TRBD1 (6 bases). Germline V gene sequence: CDR1 SGHAT, CDR2 FQNNGV. Trimming cost V 2 bases and J 4 bases, with 8 bases left between them. The CDR3 spans 13 residues. In DNA form, the CDR3 reads TGTGCCAGCAGCTTACAGGGGAGAGAGACCCAGTACTTC. Amino acids: CASSLQGRETQYF.

The chain joins TRBV28 to TRBJ2-2, with 8 bases lining up with TRBD2. Germline lookup yields CDR1 MDHEN and CDR2 SYDVKM. J gave up 7 bases and V 3 bases, and 19 bases lay outside the gene matches. CDR3 length equals 19 residues. CDR3 amino acids: CASSFNTFGRAMLIGELFF. The CDR3 DNA is TGTGCCAGCAGTTTCAACACATTCGGGAGGGCTATGTTGATCGGGGAGCTGTTTTTT.

This clonotype was observed at least ten times. V is TRBV28 and J is TRBJ1-2; TRBD1 might be the D (6 bases). This CDR3 comprises 14 residues. Between the trimmed V and J ends, which lost 8 bases and 4 bases, there was a span of 17 bases. CDR1 is MDHEN, CDR2 SYDVKM, per germline. The CDR3 is CASQVGANFYGYTF. The CDR3 DNA is TGTGCCAGCCAGGTGGGGGCGAATTTCTATGGCTACACCTTC.

The sample holds many counts of this clonotype. In DNA form, the CDR3 reads TGCAGTGCCCTAGCGGGGGGGTCCTACGAGCAGTACTTC. Residues: CSALAGGSYEQYF. This sequence joins TRBV20-1 and TRBJ2-7, with TRBD2 matching 12 bases. The CDR3 loop spans 13 amino acids. The trim removed 6 bases at V and 1 base at J, leaving 1 base unmatched. CDR1 DFQATT and CDR2 SNEGSKA come from the germline V gene (reference sequence).

Remarks on this clonotype: No conserved phenylalanine or tryptophan ends this CDR3, so it is likely a read error. V is TRBV11-2 and J is TRBJ2-3; 7 bases line up with TRBD2. In germline, CDR1 is SGHAT, CDR2 FQNNGV. The CDR3 length is 15 residues. Trimming removed 1 base from V and 5 bases from J; junction bases left unmatched: 6. CDR3 amino acids: CASSLVPGGRDTQYI. As DNA, the CDR3 is TGTGCCAGCAGCTTAGTCCCGGGAGGCCGAGATACGCAGTATATT.

This clonotype was seen many times. The chain has TRBV12-3 or TRBV12-4 and TRBJ1-5; 8 bases map to TRBD1. J lost 2 bases, V lost 5 bases, and 5 bases had no gene match. The CDR3 consists of 15 residues. DNA for the CDR3: TGTGCCAGCAGTAAGACAGGGGAGGGCAATCAGCCCCAGCATTTT. It is translated as CASSKTGEGNQPQHF.

This clonotype was counted at least ten times. This chain joins TRBV5-5 and TRBJ2-5, with no clear D. Germline V gene sequence: CDR1 SGHKS, CDR2 YYEKEE (reference sequence). V shed 3 bases and J shed 5 bases, with 11 bases lying between them. The CDR3 has 13 residues. CDR3 DNA sequence: TGTGCCAGCAGCTCTGGGCCGTGGGAGACCCAGTACTTC. Protein: CASSSGPWETQYF.

This clonotype was recorded at least ten times. The V gene is TRBV20-1, the J gene TRBJ2-7; D is ambiguous. CDR3 length: 12 amino acids. Germline V gene sequence: CDR1 DFQATT, CDR2 SNEGSKA (reference sequence). V was pared by 6 bases and J by 2 bases, with 11 bases between. In DNA, the CDR3 is TGCAGTGCCCCCGGACGGACCTACGAGCAGTACTTC. Protein sequence: CSAPGRTYEQYF.

This clonotype has only a few counts. The chain links TRBV5-1 to TRBJ2-3; the D call may be TRBD1 or TRBD2 (5 bases each). The CDR3 length is 15 residues. Trimming shortened V by 4 bases and J by 6 bases, and 18 bases separated the two germline ends. Germline V gives CDR1 SGHRS, CDR2 YFSETQ. CDR3 bases: TGCGCCAGCAGCACCCAAGGGGACCCGTTGGATACGCAGTATTTT. This sequence encodes CASSTQGDPLDTQYF.

This clonotype was detected only once. This chain connects TRBV5-1 to TRBJ2-5; D may be TRBD2 (6 bases). Deletions cut 4 bases from V and 5 bases from J, with 21 bases between. Germline CDR1 reads SGHRS; CDR2 reads YFSETQ. The CDR3 runs to 16 residues. CDR3 loop: CASSPGVRGFRETQYF. In nucleotides, the CDR3 is TGCGCCAGCAGCCCGGGGGTCCGGGGGTTCCGTGAGACCCAGTACTTC.

In this sample, this clonotype turned up many times. The CDR3 DNA is TGTGCCAGCAGCTCGGGGTCGAATCCCAACACAGATACGCAGTATTTT. Its protein is CASSSGSNPNTDTQYF. The chain carries TRBV5-8 and TRBJ2-3; D is possibly TRBD2 (5 bases). CDR3 length: 16 residues. Trimming cost V 3 bases and J 2 bases, with 16 bases left between them. CDR1 is SGHTS, CDR2 YDEGEE, per germline.

This clonotype was observed at least ten times. This sequence joins TRBV28 and TRBJ2-1; D could derive from TRBD1 or TRBD2 (6 bases each). The CDR3 length is 17 residues. The germline CDR1 and CDR2 sequences are MDHEN and SYDVKM. Trimming took off 8 bases at V and 2 bases at J, with 22 bases between the two ends. CDR3 region: CASVRGGIPVTYNEQFF. For the CDR3, the DNA is TGTGCCAGCGTGAGAGGGGGGATCCCCGTAACCTACAATGAGCAGTTCTTC.

This clonotype appeared a few times. This rearrangement joins TRBV7-9 to TRBJ1-2; the D gene is possibly TRBD1 (5 bases). Germline CDR1 reads SEHNR; CDR2 reads FQNEAQ (reference sequence). The CDR3 has 11 amino acids. Trimming stripped 2 bases from V and 8 bases from J, with 6 bases between. CDR3 sequence (DNA): TGTGCCAGCAGCTTACAGGGAGGCTACACCTTC. Protein sequence: CASSLQGGYTF.

This clonotype was recorded at least ten times. This chain joins TRBV27 and TRBJ2-3; D is perhaps TRBD1 or TRBD2 (6 bases each). The CDR3 runs to 15 residues. The germline CDR1 and CDR2 sequences are MNHEY and SMNVEV (reference sequence). Trimming took 0 bases from V and 4 from J, leaving 11 bases between them. The CDR3 DNA reads as TGTGCCAGCAGTTTATCTGGGGGGCGGTCAGATACGCAGTATTTT. Amino acids: CASSLSGGRSDTQYF.

The CDR3 region is CATSSGRGPNYGYTF. DNA for the CDR3: TGTGCCACCAGCAGTGGCCGGGGGCCTAACTATGGCTACACCTTC. The chain links TRBV15 to TRBJ1-2; TRBD1 might be the D (6 bases). The V gene lost 3 bases and the J gene lost 0 bases, with 11 bases spanning the gap. Looked up from germline, CDR1 is LNHNV and CDR2 is YYDKDF (reference sequence). This CDR3 spans 15 amino acids.

This clonotype was detected ten times or more. The chain recombines TRBV5-6 with TRBJ2-7; D gene uncertain. The CDR3 length is 13 residues. The V and J ends lost 4 bases and 4 bases respectively, with 12 bases between them. Germline V CDR1 and CDR2: SGHDT, YYEEEE. In nucleotides, the CDR3 is TGTGCCAGCAGCCGTGTCGCCACGTACGAGCAGTACTTC. This codes for CASSRVATYEQYF. The full variable domain, in which reference TRBV5-6 and TRBJ2-7 provide the parts outside the CDR3, is DAGVTQSPTHLIKTRGQQVTLRCSPKSGHDTVSWYQQALGQGPQFIFQYYEEEERQRGNFPDRFSGHQFPNYSSELNVNALLLGDSALYLCASSRVATYEQYFGPGTRLTVT.

This clonotype was seen ten or more times. The chain uses TRBV4-1 and TRBJ2-7, with D tentatively TRBD1 (6 bases). Trimming cost V 3 bases and J 2 bases, with 11 bases left between them. This CDR3 is built from 14 residues. Germline lookup yields CDR1 MGHRA and CDR2 YSYEKL. Here the CDR3 reads CASSQVQGPYEQYF. CDR3 bases: TGCGCCAGCAGCCAGGTACAGGGCCCCTACGAGCAGTACTTC.